The rows below give T cell receptor beta chains drawn from one sample of a study of blood T cell repertoires in COVID-19. Sequencing was performed with immunoSEQ multiplex PCR; in TCRdb, only in-frame clones are kept and a portion is missing. The sample contains 120,000 to 150,000 clones, roughly 90% of which appear only once. The sequenced material came from peripheral blood. Receptor source: a human donor in a cohort sampled during active COVID-19. The CDR3 runs from the conserved cysteine through the conserved F or W. A D gene is named only where the DNA matches it firmly. Only part of the rows carry a size: once, few, many, or a class if the clone is expanded.

v_gene	abundance	j_gene	d_gene	CDR3nt	CDR3aa
TRBV19	-	TRBJ2-1	-	TGTGCCAGTAGTCCTCCCGGGGGTCGGGATGAGCAGTTCTTC	CASSPPGGRDEQFF
TRBV5-1	-	TRBJ2-7	TRBD2	TGCGCCAGCAGCTACGGGGGGGCGGCCTACGAGCAGTACTTC	CASSYGGAAYEQYF
TRBV28	-	TRBJ2-5	TRBD1	TGTGCCAGCTCGACAGGGCGCGTAGGGGAGACCCAGTACTTC	CASSTGRVGETQYF
TRBV7-9	-	TRBJ2-2	-	TGTGCCAGCAGCTCCCTCCTTAGAACCGGGGAGCTGTTTTTT	CASSSLLRTGELFF
TRBV7-2	-	TRBJ2-2	TRBD2	TGTGCCAGCAGCGTCAGCGGGAGGAACACCGGGGAGCTGTTTTTT	CASSVSGRNTGELFF
TRBV25-1	-	TRBJ1-2	-	TGTGCCAGCAGTGGGTCGGAGGGAGTTTACTATGGCTACACCTTC	CASSGSEGVYYGYTF
TRBV7-3	-	TRBJ1-2	-	TGTGCCAGCAGCTTAGGCTCGGGACTTGGCTACACCTTC	CASSLGSGLGYTF
TRBV4-1	-	TRBJ2-2	-	TGCGCCAGCAGCCAAGCAGCCGGGGAGCTGTTTTTT	CASSQAAGELFF
TRBV7-2	once	TRBJ2-3	TRBD2	TGTGCCAGCAGCTTCTCTAGCGGGACAGATACGCAGTATTTT	CASSFSSGTDTQYF
TRBV9	-	TRBJ1-4	-	TGTGCCAGCAGCGTAGGGCAGAACAATGAAAAACTGTTTTTT	CASSVGQNNEKLFF
TRBV7-6	-	TRBJ2-3	-	TGTGCCAGCAGCTTAATGCGGGGATTCCAAGATACGCAGTATTTT	CASSLMRGFQDTQYF
TRBV18	-	TRBJ1-6	TRBD1	TGTGCCAGCTCACAAAGGACAGGGAGTAATTCACCCCTCCACTTT	CASSQRTGSNSPLHF
TRBV2	-	TRBJ2-1	TRBD2	TGTGCCAGCAGTGTAAACATAGCGGGAGGGGATGTGGAGGAGCAGTTCTTC	CASSVNIAGGDVEEQFF
TRBV19	-	TRBJ1-1	-	TGTGCCAGTAGTATCGGCCAGGGGAACACTGAAGCTTTCTTT	CASSIGQGNTEAFF
TRBV19	-	TRBJ1-5	-	TGTGCCAGTAGCAGGGTCACGAATCAGCCCCAGCATTTT	CASSRVTNQPQHF
TRBV7-9	-	TRBJ1-5	TRBD1	TGTGCCAGCAGCCAGGGGACAGGGAGCAATCAGCCCCAGCATTTT	CASSQGTGSNQPQHF
TRBV11-1	-	TRBJ2-7	TRBD2	TGTGCCAGCAGCCCCCCTAGCGGGGTGATCTACGAGCAGTACTTC	CASSPPSGVIYEQYF
TRBV4-1	-	TRBJ2-5	-	TGCGCCAGCAGCCAAGGGATGGGGCCCCAAGAGACCCAGTACTTC	CASSQGMGPQETQYF
TRBV7-2	once	TRBJ2-6	-	TGTGCCAGCAGCTTAGCGTCAGAGGCGGGTGCCAACGTCCTGACTTTC	CASSLASEAGANVLTF
TRBV7-8	few	TRBJ2-3	-	TGTGCCAGCAGAGCAGGGACTCTTGGAGATACGCAGTATTTT	CASRAGTLGDTQYF
TRBV7-8	-	TRBJ1-6	-	TGTGCCAGCAGCCCCTTCTATAATTCACCCCTCCACTTT	CASSPFYNSPLHF
TRBV7-9	few	TRBJ2-1	-	TGTGCCAGCAGCTTATTAGGGGCCGAACCGCAGTTCTTC	CASSLLGAEPQFF
TRBV7-3	-	TRBJ1-2	TRBD1	TGTGCCAGCAGCTCGGCTCCGGGACAGGAAGGCTACACCTTC	CASSSAPGQEGYTF
TRBV30	-	TRBJ1-2	-	TGTGCCTGGAGTCCCAGGGTGGTCTATGGCTACACCTTC	CAWSPRVVYGYTF
TRBV5-1	few	TRBJ2-3	TRBD1	TGCGCCAGCAGCCTGGACAGGGGAAGCACAGATACGCAGTATTTT	CASSLDRGSTDTQYF
TRBV19	-	TRBJ2-1	TRBD1	TGTGCCAGTCACTATCAGGGGGCAGGCAATGAGCAGTTCTTC	CASHYQGAGNEQFF
TRBV28	-	TRBJ1-5	TRBD1	TGTGCCAGCAGTTTAGACAGGGGGCGCTTTCAGCCCCAGCATTTT	CASSLDRGRFQPQHF
TRBV19	-	TRBJ2-3	TRBD2	TGTGCCAGTAGTAAACTAGCGGGGGGCGTAGATACGCAGTATTTT	CASSKLAGGVDTQYF
TRBV6-5	-	TRBJ2-5	TRBD2	TGTGCCACCACCACCCGCGGGGGAGAGACCCAGTACTTC	CATTTRGGETQYF
TRBV3-1/TRBV3-2	once	TRBJ2-3	TRBD2	TGTGCCAGCAGCCAAGATCGGAGAGCGGGAGAAACAGATACGCAGTATTTT	CASSQDRRAGETDTQYF
TRBV10-2	-	TRBJ2-2	TRBD2	TGCGCCAGCAGCCTCGGGGGGGTTGGGGAGCTGTTTTTT	CASSLGGVGELFF
TRBV5-1	-	TRBJ2-6	TRBD1	TGCGCCAGCAGCTTGGGCCAACCGGGACAGAATCTCTCTGGGGCCAACGTCCTGACTTTC	CASSLGQPGQNLSGANVLTF
TRBV11-2	-	TRBJ2-1	-	TGTGCCAGCAGCCAAAGTCCGCGGGCCTACAATGAGCAGTTCTTC	CASSQSPRAYNEQFF
TRBV7-7	-	TRBJ1-5	-	TGTGCTAGCAGAAAACAGGGCCACGGTAGCTATAGCAATCAGCCCCAGCATTTT	CASRKQGHGSYSNQPQHF
TRBV27	-	TRBJ2-5	-	TGTGCCAGCAGTTTAGGGGGTACAGGGTTAGAGACCCAGTACTTC	CASSLGGTGLETQYF
TRBV6-2/TRBV6-3	-	TRBJ2-1	TRBD1	TGTGCCAGCAGTTACCCTGATGGGACAGGGGGCTACAATGAGCAGTTCTTC	CASSYPDGTGGYNEQFF
TRBV27	-	TRBJ1-2	TRBD1	TGTGCCAGCAGAACCCGGACAGGGGGCTTTGGCTACACCTTC	CASRTRTGGFGYTF
TRBV11-2	-	TRBJ2-7	-	TGTGCCAGCAGCTCAGTCATAGTTAGCTCGGCGTACGAGCAGTACTTC	CASSSVIVSSAYEQYF
TRBV6-2/TRBV6-3	-	TRBJ2-7	-	TGTGCCAGCAGTCCCAGGGGCAGCTCTTCCTACGAGCAGTACTTC	CASSPRGSSSYEQYF
TRBV29-1	once	TRBJ2-6	-	TGCAGCGTAGTGACAGTTTTGGGGGGGGCCAACGTCCTGACTTTC	CSVVTVLGGANVLTF
TRBV2	-	TRBJ1-2	-	TGTGCCAGCAGTGCCGGGACACGGAACGACACCTTC	CASSAGTRNDTF
TRBV5-1	-	TRBJ1-3	-	TGCGCCAGCAACATCTCTGGAAACACCATATATTTT	CASNISGNTIYF
TRBV9	-	TRBJ2-1	TRBD1	TGTGCCAGCAGCACCGGGACAGGGGCGTCCTACAATGAGCAGTTCTTC	CASSTGTGASYNEQFF
TRBV25-1	-	TRBJ2-2	TRBD2	TGTGCCAGCAGTCTAGCGGCCGCGAACACCGGGGAGCTGTTTTTT	CASSLAAANTGELFF
TRBV3-1/TRBV3-2	-	TRBJ1-2	-	TGTGCCAGCAGCCAAGTTACGGGTTTGTACGGCTACACCTTC	CASSQVTGLYGYTF
TRBV4-1	-	TRBJ2-1	-	TGCGCCAGCAGCCAAGTGGGAGGCGATGAGCAGTTCTTC	CASSQVGGDEQFF